The 29 T cell receptor beta chains below all came from one sample that was sequenced in a study of early T cells in non-severe SARS-CoV-2 infection (dated by TCRdb to about 2021). Library construction relied on 5' RACE. The instrument given in TCRdb is NextSeq 500. Through fastp at Q25 and MiXCR, TCRdb rebuilt clones from the public reads, retaining in-frame beta chains. Merged by CDR3 protein, the rows form single entries marked with the most common genes and DNA. The sample has more than 50,000 distinct CDR3 sequences on record, 10% to 15% of them singletons. About 5% of the sample is taken by the ten largest. The specimen sequenced was whole blood. Receptors were obtained from an adult who was a healthcare worker with PCR-confirmed SARS-CoV-2 infection or an uninfected control (not recorded which).

There are a few counts of this clonotype. The chain uses TRBV20-1 and TRBJ2-5, with 9 nucleotides matching TRBD2. The CDR3 contains 15 residues. CDR1 and CDR2 (germline): DFQATT, SNEGSKA (reference sequence). The V gene end was trimmed by 6 bases and the J gene end by 0 bases; junction bases not matched to a gene: 8. The CDR3 sequence: CSAQNSGRYQETQYF. The CDR3 DNA follows: TGCAGTGCGCAAAATAGCGGGAGATACCAAGAGACCCAGTACTTC.

The V gene is TRBV6-5, the J gene TRBJ2-1; 7 bases agree with TRBD2. Germline CDR1 reads MNHEY; CDR2 reads SVGAGI. The CDR3 sequence is 16 residues long. The V segment lost 6 bases and the J segment 6 bases; nucleotides outside the gene matches: 14. The CDR3 protein is CASRSSGTIGPNEQFF. The CDR3 DNA reads TGTGCCAGCAGATCCAGCGGGACTATAGGACCCAATGAGCAGTTCTTC.

This clonotype was seen repeatedly, ten times or more. The chain recombines TRBV7-2 with TRBJ2-7, with 10 bases matching TRBD1. Germline assignment: CDR1 SGHTA and CDR2 FQGNSA. There are 14 residues in the CDR3. V shed 10 bases and J 7 bases; nucleotides not matched to a gene: 13. Written as DNA, the CDR3 is TGTGCCACCGGTACCGGGACAGGGGTTGGGGAGCAGTACTTC. It yields the protein CATGTGTGVGEQYF. Looking up the rest from reference TRBV7-2 and TRBJ2-7 gives the full variable domain: GAGVSQSPSNKVTEKGKDVELRCDPISGHTALYWYRQSLGQGLEFLIYFQGNSAPDKSGLPSDRFSAERTGGSVSTLTIQRTQQEDSAVYLCATGTGTGVGEQYFGPGTRLTVT.

This clonotype was seen at least ten times. The chain joins TRBV6-1 to TRBJ2-2; D is undetermined. The CDR3 covers 13 residues. The germline gives CDR1 MNHNS, CDR2 SASEGT. Trimming removed 8 bases from V and 0 bases from J, with 7 bases in between. For the CDR3, the DNA is TGTGCCAGCGAGACAACGAACACCGGGGAGCTGTTTTTT. Translation gives CASETTNTGELFF.

In its sample, this clonotype was seen a few times. The chain has TRBV29-1 and TRBJ2-7; TRBD2 aligns across 15 bases. Looked up from germline, CDR1 is SQVTM and CDR2 is ANQGSEA. The CDR3 contains 13 residues. V lost 5 bases to trimming and J lost 7 bases; unmatched junction nucleotides: 3. CDR3 sequence: CSVMGLAGGEQYF. The CDR3 DNA is TGCAGCGTTATGGGACTAGCGGGAGGTGAGCAGTACTTC.

This clonotype was seen a few times. The chain employs TRBV7-9 and TRBJ2-7; 8 positions agree with TRBD1. The CDR3 is 15 residues long. The germline V gene encodes CDR1 SEHNR and CDR2 FQNEAQ (reference sequence). V dropped 6 bases and J dropped 6; count of bases not matched to a gene: 13. This chain's CDR3 is CASRFTGGQGGEQYF. The CDR3 region has the DNA TGTGCCAGCAGGTTTACCGGTGGACAGGGAGGCGAGCAGTACTTC.

The sample holds a few counts of this clonotype. The chain carries TRBV12-3 or TRBV12-4 and TRBJ1-1; D not resolved. The CDR3 sequence is 14 residues long. Trimming pared 7 bases from V and 0 bases from J, leaving 12 bases between. The CDR3 bases are TGTGCCAGCACCCTACGGATCGTGAACACTGAAGCTTTCTTT. Translation gives CASTLRIVNTEAFF.

This clonotype appeared a few times. V is TRBV7-2 and J is TRBJ2-5; the D gene is possibly TRBD1 (5 bases). V dropped 3 bases and J dropped 5 bases, with 13 bases sitting between them. Germline lookup yields CDR1 SGHTA and CDR2 FQGNSA. The CDR3 covers 14 residues. CDR3: CASSFNRPRETQYF. The CDR3 nucleotides read TGTGCCAGCAGCTTTAACAGGCCGAGGGAGACCCAGTACTTC.

The chain recombines TRBV28 with TRBJ2-6; 11 positions agree with TRBD2. Germline V gene lookup returns CDR1 MDHEN and CDR2 SYDVKM. The ends lost 2 bases at V and 0 bases at J; junction bases unmatched: 6. This CDR3 contains 19 residues. Here the CDR3 reads CASSLSGTSGYSGANVLTF. The CDR3 region has the DNA TGTGCCAGCAGTTTAAGCGGGACTAGCGGCTACTCTGGGGCCAACGTCCTGACTTTC.

This clonotype was observed at least ten times. This CDR3 reads CSVVSGQGVETQYF. DNA of the CDR3: TGCAGCGTTGTGTCTGGACAGGGGGTAGAGACCCAGTACTTC. The rearrangement links TRBV29-1 to TRBJ2-5; TRBD1 agrees at 10 bases. The V gene end was trimmed by 4 bases and the J gene end by 4 bases; junction bases not matched to a gene: 6. Germline assignment: CDR1 SQVTM and CDR2 ANQGSEA. The CDR3 contains 14 residues.

The chain joins TRBV12-3 or TRBV12-4 to TRBJ2-1; no reliable D call. This CDR3 region has 14 residues. V lost 5 bases, J lost 7 bases, and 15 bases lay in between. CDR3 coding DNA: TGTGCCAGCAGTCTCAAGCACGAGCTAAATGAGCAGTTCTTC. Protein sequence: CASSLKHELNEQFF.

Concerning this clonotype itself: With a much larger clone just one base away, this may be a read error. This chain links TRBV12-3 or TRBV12-4 with TRBJ2-5; D tentatively reads TRBD1 or TRBD2 (5 bases each). This CDR3 is 13 amino acids long. CDR3 residues: CASGRDRQEAQYF. For the CDR3, the DNA is TGTGCCAGCGGTCGGGACCGCCAAGAGGCCCAGTACTTC.

This clonotype was found a few times. The chain combines TRBV27 with TRBJ2-5; D is undetermined. Germline V gene data show CDR1 as MNHEY and CDR2 as SMNVEV (reference sequence). CDR3 length equals 15 residues. Trimming removed 0 bases from V and 5 bases from J, with 13 bases in between. The CDR3 sequence: CASSLSKGRSETQYF. For the CDR3, the DNA is TGTGCCAGCAGTTTATCAAAGGGTCGTTCGGAGACCCAGTACTTC.

This clonotype has more than one count but fewer than ten. The chain has TRBV11-2 and TRBJ1-5, with a weak D call TRBD1 (6 bases). The V end was cut by 2 bases, the J end by 1 base, with 12 bases between. Germline CDR1 SGHAT, CDR2 FQNNGV. CDR3 length equals 16 residues. The CDR3 loop reads CASSLLTGPSNQPQHF. In DNA, the CDR3 is TGTGCCAGCAGCTTACTAACAGGGCCGAGCAATCAGCCCCAGCATTTT.

This chain uses TRBV4-3 with TRBJ2-2; D unclear. The germline V gene has CDR1 LGHNA and CDR2 YSLEER. This CDR3 region has 12 residues. Deletions cut 4 bases from V and 4 bases from J, with 4 bases between. CDR3 region: CASSPFTGELFF. The CDR3 nucleotides read TGCGCCAGCAGCCCCTTCACCGGGGAGCTGTTTTTT.

This clonotype appeared many times. The chain uses TRBV27 and TRBJ1-1; TRBD1 is a possible D gene (6 bases). The germline V gene encodes CDR1 MNHEY and CDR2 SMNVEV (reference sequence). Trimming took off 8 bases at V and 1 base at J, with 11 bases between the two ends. This CDR3 is 13 amino acids long. The CDR3 reads CASRGQPNTEAFF. The CDR3, as DNA: TGTGCCAGCCGCGGACAGCCGAACACTGAAGCTTTCTTT.

In this sample, this clonotype is medium-sized (0.01 to 0.1%). The chain has TRBV9 and TRBJ2-1, with 11 bases matching TRBD2. Trimming removed 2 bases from V and 6 bases from J; junction bases left unmatched: 1. This CDR3 has 14 amino acids. Germline values: CDR1 SGDLS, CDR2 YYNGEE. In DNA, the CDR3 is TGTGCCAGCAGCGTTAGCGGGGGGGCCAATGAGCAGTTCTTC. Protein product: CASSVSGGANEQFF.

This chain links TRBV3-1 with TRBJ1-2, with D unclear. Germline CDR1 reads LGHDT; CDR2 reads YNNKEL (reference sequence). This CDR3 has 14 amino acids. V lost 6 bases and J lost 4, with 15 bases in between. The CDR3 nucleotides read TGTGCCAGCAGTCGGACCGATAGTGGCTATGGCTACACCTTC. Encoded protein: CASSRTDSGYGYTF.

This clonotype was detected ten times or more. CDR3 in DNA: TGTGCCAGCAGTGACTCGACAGGGGAATATAGCAATCAGCCCCAGCATTTT. It yields the protein CASSDSTGEYSNQPQHF. The chain has TRBV6-4 and TRBJ1-5; TRBD1 aligns across 8 bases. The CDR3 covers 17 residues. V lost 0 bases and J lost 0; bases outside the gene matches: 4. Per germline, CDR1 MRHNA and CDR2 SNTAGT.

The rearrangement joins TRBV29-1 to TRBJ2-1; D is perhaps TRBD2 (6 bases). This CDR3 spans 13 amino acids. Trimming removed 1 base at V and 13 bases at J, with 17 bases between. Germline V gene data show CDR1 as SQVTM and CDR2 as ANQGSEA. The CDR3 is CSVEGGDSVSQFF. The CDR3 bases are TGCAGCGTTGAAGGAGGGGACTCGGTTTCCCAGTTCTTC.

This clonotype was picked up a small number of times. DNA for the CDR3: TGCAGTGCTAGAGTCAGGGGGGATGAGCAGTTCTTC. It encodes CSARVRGDEQFF. V is TRBV20-1 and J is TRBJ2-1; D is possibly TRBD1 (7 bases). Germline lookup yields CDR1 DFQATT and CDR2 SNEGSKA (reference sequence). The CDR3 extends over 12 amino acids. With 1 base removed from V and 8 bases from J, the gap between germline ends came to 9 bases.

This clonotype has a handful of counts. The V call is TRBV2, the J call TRBJ1-2; D gene ambiguous. CDR1 SNHLY and CDR2 FYNNEI come from the germline V gene. V was clipped by 3 bases and J by 7 bases, with 9 bases between them. This CDR3 is built from 12 residues. The CDR3 DNA reads TGTGCCAGCAGTGACTCCCCCACTGGCTACACCTTC. Translating gives CASSDSPTGYTF.

V is TRBV6-5 and J is TRBJ2-7, with 8 bases identical to TRBD1. The germline V gene has CDR1 MNHEY and CDR2 SVGAGI. The CDR3 sequence is 14 residues long. V lost 6 bases to trimming and J lost 2 bases; unmatched junction nucleotides: 6. Here the CDR3 reads CASRMTGATYEQYF. DNA of the CDR3: TGTGCCAGCAGGATGACAGGGGCTACCTACGAGCAGTACTTC.

This clonotype came up many times. CDR3 in amino acids: CAWSAGTRGDTQYF. As DNA, the CDR3 is TGTGCCTGGAGTGCCGGGACTAGAGGGGATACGCAGTATTTT. The V gene is TRBV30, the J gene TRBJ2-3; TRBD2 matches at 8 bases. V lost 1 base and J lost 6; bases outside the gene matches: 6. The CDR3 contains 14 residues. Germline loops: CDR1 GTSNPN, CDR2 SVGIG (reference sequence).

V usage is TRBV7-6 and J usage is TRBJ2-1, with a weak D call TRBD1 (5 bases). CDR1 is SGHVS, CDR2 FNYEAQ, per germline. The CDR3 contains 16 residues. Trimming stripped 4 bases from V and 0 bases from J, with 13 bases between. DNA of the CDR3: TGTGCCAGCAGCTCCACTGACAGCAGCTCCTACAATGAGCAGTTCTTC. Translated, it gives CASSSTDSSSYNEQFF.

This clonotype was found a few times. V gene TRBV18 combines with J gene TRBJ2-1, with D unresolved. CDR3 size: 12 residues. Trimming removed 2 bases from V and 6 bases from J, with 5 bases in between. CDR1 and CDR2 (germline): KGHSH, LQKENI. The CDR3 sequence: CASSPSGNEQFF. The CDR3, as DNA: TGTGCCAGCTCACCATCCGGCAATGAGCAGTTCTTC.

This clonotype came up many times. This chain connects TRBV6-5 to TRBJ2-5, with a weak D call TRBD2 (6 bases). The CDR3 extends over 15 amino acids. Germline V gene sequence: CDR1 MNHEY, CDR2 SVGAGI. The ends were cut back, 8 bases at V and 0 bases at J, with 16 bases in the middle. CDR3 amino acids: CASGGDSMYQETQYF. CDR3 coding DNA: TGTGCCAGCGGTGGGGACTCCATGTACCAAGAGACCCAGTACTTC.

The chain has TRBV20-1 and TRBJ2-5; 8 bases map to TRBD2. Germline loops: CDR1 DFQATT, CDR2 SNEGSKA (reference sequence). This CDR3 has 17 amino acids. The ends lost 3 bases at V and 7 bases at J; junction bases unmatched: 19. CDR3 residues: CSASRPGLGSRMGTQYF. In DNA, the CDR3 is TGCAGTGCTAGCAGACCGGGACTAGGGAGTAGAATGGGGACCCAGTACTTC.

This clonotype was picked up many times. The chain links TRBV7-2 to TRBJ2-2; 7 bases match TRBD2. CDR1 is SGHTA, CDR2 FQGNSA, per germline. The trim removed 2 bases at V and 4 bases at J, leaving 7 bases unmatched. The CDR3 is made up of 16 amino acids. CDR3 loop: CASSLRWGGPTGELFF. The CDR3 DNA follows: TGTGCCAGCAGCTTACGTTGGGGAGGGCCCACCGGGGAGCTGTTTTTT. Full variable domain (remainder filled in from reference TRBV7-2 and TRBJ2-2): GAGVSQSPSNKVTEKGKDVELRCDPISGHTALYWYRQSLGQGLEFLIYFQGNSAPDKSGLPSDRFSAERTGGSVSTLTIQRTQQEDSAVYLCASSLRWGGPTGELFFGEGSRLTVL.